A selection of T cell receptor beta chains follows, all from one sample in a study of CD8 T cells in ankylosing spondylitis. TCRdb fed the 5' RACE reads into MiXCR, producing one record per CDR3 protein. Of approximately 260,000 distinct CDR3 sequences listed, over 15% are singletons. The specimen was blood, either unsorted or a sorted T cell fraction (not recorded which). Every receptor here comes from a male donor with ankylosing spondylitis or in good health (not recorded which). Both conserved end residues are part of each CDR3. Fields, in order: J gene, clone size, D gene, V gene, CDR3 protein, CDR3 DNA. D genes are given only for firm matches. Rows give clone size only sometimes, using once, few, many, or a class for an expanded clone.

j_gene: TRBJ2-1; abundance: many; d_gene: TRBD2; v_gene: TRBV5-1; CDR3aa: CASSRGLVEGSSYNEQFF; CDR3nt: TGCGCCAGCAGCAGGGGACTAGTGGAAGGGAGCTCCTACAATGAGCAGTTCTTC
j_gene: TRBJ2-3; abundance: -; d_gene: -; v_gene: TRBV11-2; CDR3aa: CASSLGLGSTDTQYF; CDR3nt: TGTGCCAGCAGCTTAGGCTTGGGTTCCACAGATACGCAGTATTTT
j_gene: TRBJ2-3; abundance: few; d_gene: -; v_gene: TRBV5-1; CDR3aa: CASSFKQASTDTQYF; CDR3nt: TGCGCCAGCAGCTTTAAACAGGCAAGCACAGATACGCAGTATTTT
j_gene: TRBJ2-5; abundance: -; d_gene: TRBD1; v_gene: TRBV12-3/TRBV12-4; CDR3aa: CASSLVVRGETQYF; CDR3nt: TGTGCCAGCAGTTTAGTGGTCAGGGGGGAGACCCAGTACTTC
j_gene: TRBJ1-2; abundance: -; d_gene: TRBD1; v_gene: TRBV29-1; CDR3aa: CSVVTGGERGYTF; CDR3nt: TGCAGCGTCGTGACAGGGGGCGAGCGTGGCTACACCTTC
j_gene: TRBJ1-1; abundance: -; d_gene: -; v_gene: TRBV4-1; CDR3aa: CASSQGGGGTEAFF; CDR3nt: TGCGCCAGCAGCCAAGGTGGGGGTGGTACTGAAGCTTTCTTT
j_gene: TRBJ2-1; abundance: -; d_gene: -; v_gene: TRBV9; CDR3aa: CASSGTTTYNEQFF; CDR3nt: TGTGCCAGCAGCGGGACTACTACCTACAATGAGCAGTTCTTC
j_gene: TRBJ1-5; abundance: many; d_gene: -; v_gene: TRBV7-9; CDR3aa: CASSLGTQPQHF; CDR3nt: TGTGCCAGCAGCTTAGGGACTCAGCCCCAGCATTTT
j_gene: TRBJ2-5; abundance: few; d_gene: TRBD2; v_gene: TRBV20-1; CDR3aa: CSASVIAGVGETQYF; CDR3nt: TGCAGTGCTAGTGTAATCGCGGGAGTGGGAGAGACCCAGTACTTC
j_gene: TRBJ2-7; abundance: once; d_gene: TRBD2; v_gene: TRBV20-1; CDR3aa: CSAYGLAGEPTTYEQYF; CDR3nt: TGCAGTGCCTATGGACTAGCGGGGGAACCAACAACCTACGAGCAGTACTTC